The 5 T cell receptor beta chains below come from one sample, sequenced in a study of T cells in localized non-small cell lung cancer. TCRdb's table, derived via immunoSEQ multiplex PCR, lists solely in-frame clones and lacks some. The sample gives more than 40,000 clones, roughly 86% of which show up once; over 2% is in the top ten. Sample: PBMCs, taken before any cancer treatment. These receptors originate from a man aged 35 to 69 with stage II lung adenocarcinoma.

This CDR3 is CASSPRAGELDTQYF. The CDR3 region has the DNA TGTGCCAGCAGCCCCCGAGCGGGGGAACTCGATACGCAGTATTTT. This sequence joins TRBV7-3 and TRBJ2-3, with 8 bases identical to TRBD2. In germline, CDR1 is SGHTA, CDR2 FQGTGA. V trimming: 5 bases; J trimming: 6 bases; junction bases outside the gene matches: 10. The CDR3 runs 15 residues.

There are a few counts of this clone. V is TRBV19 and J is TRBJ1-2; D gene uncertain. The CDR3 loop spans 14 amino acids. V was clipped by 5 bases and J by 4 bases, with 14 bases between them. The germline CDR1 and CDR2 sequences are LNHDA and SQIVND (reference sequence). CDR3 nucleotide sequence: TGTGCCAGTAGTCCGGGTGGGGATGCCTATGGCTACACCTTC. Translating gives CASSPGGDAYGYTF. Drawing the rest from reference TRBV19 and TRBJ1-2, the complete variable domain is DGGITQSPKYLFRKEGQNVTLSCEQNLNHDAMYWYRQDPGQGLRLIYYSQIVNDFQKGDIAEGYSVSREKKESFPLTVTSAQKNPTAFYLCASSPGGDAYGYTFGSGTRLTVV.

This CDR3 reads CASSLQGQNQPQHF. CDR3 sequence (DNA): TGTGCCAGCAGCTTGCAAGGCCAGAATCAGCCCCAGCATTTT. This chain links TRBV5-8 with TRBJ1-5, with D uncertain. Germline CDR1 and CDR2: SGHTS and YDEGEE. V lost 1 base, J lost 4 bases, and 9 bases lay in between. CDR3 length: 14 residues. Variable domain in full (rest from reference TRBV5-8 and TRBJ1-5): EAGVTQSPTHLIKTRGQQATLRCSPISGHTSVYWYQQALGLGLQFLLWYDEGEERNRGNFPPRFSGRQFPNYSSELNVNALELEDSALYLCASSLQGQNQPQHFGDGTRLSIL.

This clone was observed once. The J gene is TRBJ1-1, the V gene TRBV21-1; whether TRBD1, the table's D call, matches the DNA was not checked. TRBV21-1 is flagged as a pseudogene. The CDR3 runs to 15 residues. CDR3 sequence (DNA): TGTGCCAGCAGCAAAGTAGACAGGGGCAACACTGAAGCTTTCTTT. Translated, it gives CASSKVDRGNTEAFF.

The gene calls are TRBV7-6 and TRBJ2-3, with 8 bases aligning to TRBD1. V lost 1 base, J lost 5 bases, and 11 bases stayed unmatched. Germline V gene data show CDR1 as SGHVS and CDR2 as FNYEAQ. The CDR3 has 17 residues. The CDR3 region has the DNA TGTGCCAGCAGCTTAGGCCCAGGGGGCGCCCGTCAAGATACGCAGTATTTT. Residues: CASSLGPGGARQDTQYF.